Below are 13 T cell receptor beta chains sequenced from a single sample in a study of response to subunit inactivated influenza vaccine. TCRdb processed the RT-PCR reads anew with MiXCR; each CDR3 protein has one entry. The data contain hundreds of thousands of distinct CDR3 sequences, 7.5% to 8.5% of them singletons. Material: PBMCs from blood, obtained 23 to 25 months after vaccination. The receptors come from a man in his fifties or sixties who received an inactivated influenza vaccine.

This clonotype has a count of ten or more. V is TRBV29-1 and J is TRBJ1-3; D unresolved. CDR1 is SQVTM and CDR2 is ANQGSEA in the germline V gene. CDR3 length equals 12 residues. The V end was cut by 7 bases, the J end by 4 bases, with 11 bases between. Here the CDR3 DNA reads TGCAGCGCTGCCGAAGGGGGAAACACCATATATTTT. Protein: CSAAEGGNTIYF.

This clonotype was seen many times. The V and J genes are TRBV11-2 and TRBJ2-2, with D possibly called TRBD1 or TRBD2 (5 bases each). The ends were cut back, 6 bases at V and 6 bases at J, with 17 bases in the middle. The CDR3 runs 15 residues. Germline-derived CDR1 and CDR2 are SGHAT and FQNNGV. In nucleotides, the CDR3 is TGTGCCAGCAGAGGACCGGGACGGTCGGCCGGGGAGCTGTTTTTT. Encoded protein: CASRGPGRSAGELFF.

In this sample, this clonotype turned up many times. The chain is built from TRBV7-9 and TRBJ2-1; 16 bases match TRBD2. Germline CDR1 SEHNR, CDR2 FQNEAQ (reference sequence). The V and J ends lost 5 bases and 11 bases, in that order; junction bases with no gene match: 6. The CDR3 runs to 15 residues. CDR3 protein: CASSGGLAGGIQQFF. CDR3 nucleotides: TGTGCCAGCAGCGGGGGACTAGCGGGAGGGATCCAGCAGTTCTTC. The full variable domain, completed using reference TRBV7-9 and TRBJ2-1, is DTGVSQNPRHKITKRGQNVTFRCDPISEHNRLYWYRQTLGQGPEFLTYFQNEAQLEKSRLLSDRFSAERPKGSFSTLEIQRTEQGDSAMYLCASSGGLAGGIQQFFGPGTRLTVL.

In its sample, this clonotype was seen many times. This sequence joins TRBV7-9 and TRBJ2-7, with D tentatively TRBD1 (6 bases). Between the trimmed V and J ends, which lost 4 bases and 2 bases, there was a span of 9 bases. The germline V gene encodes CDR1 SEHNR and CDR2 FQNEAQ (reference sequence). The CDR3 length is 13 residues. CDR3 nucleotide sequence: TGTGCCAGCAGCTGGGGACAAACCTACGAGCAGTACTTC. This translates into CASSWGQTYEQYF.

The chain joins TRBV6-1 to TRBJ2-5; D unresolved. Germline V gives CDR1 MNHNS, CDR2 SASEGT. The CDR3 covers 15 residues. The V end lost 2 bases, the J end lost 5 bases, and 15 bases lay between the germline ends. CDR3 bases: TGTGCCAGCAGTGAACCTTTTACGGGCCGGGAGACCCAGTACTTC. This gives the protein CASSEPFTGRETQYF.

Only a few counts were recorded for this clonotype. The chain joins TRBV10-3 to TRBJ1-2, with D perhaps TRBD1 (5 bases). V was shortened by 2 bases and J by 2 bases, with 12 bases between the two germline ends. CDR1 and CDR2 from the germline V gene are ENHRY and SYGVKD. The CDR3 extends over 15 amino acids. The CDR3 sequence: CAISEGGPENYGYTF. CDR3 nucleotides: TGTGCCATCAGTGAGGGGGGACCGGAAAACTATGGCTACACCTTC.

This clonotype was recorded at least ten times. The rearrangement joins TRBV20-1 to TRBJ2-5; 8 bases align to TRBD2. The V segment lost 5 bases and the J segment 4 bases; nucleotides outside the gene matches: 6. Germline V CDR1 and CDR2: DFQATT, SNEGSKA (reference sequence). This CDR3 contains 13 residues. The CDR3 bases are TGCAGTGCTGCACGTAGCGGGATAGAGACCCAGTACTTC. Its protein is CSAARSGIETQYF.

The table lists this clonotype with a few counts. This chain links TRBV21-1 with TRBJ2-3; the listed D gene, TRBD2, was not tested against the DNA. TRBV21-1 is reported as a pseudogene. CDR3 length: 17 residues. The CDR3 sequence: CASSKVPGTSLKDTQYF. The DNA of the CDR3 is TGTGCCAGCAGCAAAGTGCCCGGGACTAGCCTCAAAGATACGCAGTATTTT.

Turning to this clonotype: A much larger clone lies one base from this, so it may be a read error. V and J are TRBV12-3 or TRBV12-4 and TRBJ1-5; D gene unclear. The CDR3 length is 14 residues. V was shortened by 0 bases and J by 3 bases, with 6 bases between the two germline ends. The CDR3 DNA reads TGTGCCAGCAGTTTAGCGACGGACAATCAGCCCCAGCATTTT. Protein sequence: CASSLATDNQPQHF.

This clonotype was observed a handful of times. The chain recombines TRBV6-5 with TRBJ2-7; 12 bases fit TRBD2. The V gene end was trimmed by 4 bases and the J gene end by 2 bases; junction bases not matched to a gene: 9. The CDR3 runs to 17 residues. Per germline, CDR1 MNHEY and CDR2 SVGAGI. The CDR3 nucleotides are TGTGCCAGCAGTTTAAGGACTAGCGGGGCCCCACCCTACGAGCAGTACTTC. It translates to CASSLRTSGAPPYEQYF.

This clonotype was counted at least ten times. The rearrangement links TRBV20-1 to TRBJ2-1; TRBD1 matches at 11 bases. V lost 0 bases to trimming and J lost 5 bases; unmatched junction nucleotides: 3. Germline V gene lookup returns CDR1 DFQATT and CDR2 SNEGSKA (reference sequence). This CDR3 is built from 15 residues. CDR3 residues: CSARDRTGGHNEQFF. The DNA for the CDR3 is TGCAGTGCTAGAGATAGGACAGGGGGCCACAATGAGCAGTTCTTC.

The chain links TRBV2 to TRBJ1-2; TRBD1 is a possible D gene (5 bases). The CDR3 runs to 15 residues. Trimming took 6 bases from V and 0 from J, leaving 14 bases between them. CDR1 and CDR2 from the germline V gene are SNHLY and FYNNEI. This CDR3 is CASSPSTATNYGYTF. The CDR3 nucleotides read TGTGCCAGCAGCCCCTCGACAGCTACTAACTATGGCTACACCTTC.

The CDR3 region has the DNA TGCGCCAGCAGAGGGACGGTTGAAACGGGTGAGCAGTTCTTC. Amino acid sequence: CASRGTVETGEQFF. The chain links TRBV4-3 to TRBJ2-1; D could derive from TRBD1 or TRBD2 (5 bases each). CDR1 LGHNA and CDR2 YSLEER come from the germline V gene. This CDR3 is 14 amino acids long. V dropped 6 bases and J dropped 9 bases, with 18 bases sitting between them.